This record looks at one TCR beta chain sequence and its context. The antigen remains undetermined. Relative to the germline gene, one junction end is altered; a read error may explain this. The source of the sample is a study of vaccination effects on CD4 cells after COVID-19. Data came from immunoSEQ multiplex PCR; TCRdb stores just in-frame clones and leaves some out. Among tens of thousands of clones listed, about 80% were seen once. CDR1 LNHDA and CDR2 SQIVND come from the germline V gene (reference sequence). This CDR3 has 16 residues. Pools of viral peptides were used by the ViraFEST assay to expand antigen-specific CD4+ T cells ahead of sequencing. Investigators separated out CD4+ T cells once around nine days of culture had passed. Vaccine administered to participants consisted of two doses of either BNT162b2 or mRNA-1273. About 2.1 million PBMC were placed in each well, which was supplemented with approximately 9.2 IU/ml IL-2 and 7.5 to 10 ug/ml peptides.

The source is a human donor who received a COVID-19 vaccine. The chain uses TRBV19 and TRBJ1-1; TRBD1 matches at 7 bases. The sequenced sample was CD4+ T cells from PBMCs cultured with HCoV-OC43 spike peptides, obtained after COVID-19 vaccination. Sample subset: HCoV-OC43 spike overlapping peptide pool stimulation. This CDR3 reads CASTIGVGGPNTEAFF. The CDR3 nucleotides read TGTGCCAGTACTATAGGAGTAGGGGGCCCAAACACTGAAGCTTTCTTT.